This record covers a single T cell receptor beta chain. What it binds is unknown. Some clones are missing from TCRdb's copy, which holds only in-frame ones; the method was immunoSEQ multiplex PCR. The table has some 21,000 clones, approximately 84% seen once. This specimen comes from a study of Tregs in tolerant kidney transplant recipients. V lost 0 bases to trimming and J lost 2 bases, with 5 bases between them. CDR3 length equals 13 residues. Germline V gene sequence: CDR1 SGDLS, CDR2 YYNGEE. Whole-study results and caveats: Nucleotide sequences could not be compared across some patients' samples due to primer changes. The small number of patients limits these findings pending further validation. Activated donor B cell expansion appeared to reveal the most relevant donor-specific TCRbeta repertoire.

Recipients received nonmyeloablative bone marrow transplants from related graft donors, with transient mixed chimerism. CD4+CD25+CD127- Tregs, CD4+CD25- non-Tregs, CD4 and CD8 cells were sorted. The sequencing here drew on CD8+ T cells from blood (PBMCs), taken 6 months after the transplant. This chain joins TRBV9 and TRBJ1-2; no reliable D call. The clonotype originates from a human patient who received a combined kidney and bone marrow transplant. The T cells may come from the graft donor. The CDR3 DNA sequence: TGTGCCAGCAGCGTAGCGGGGAACTATGGCTACACCTTC. Protein sequence: CASSVAGNYGYTF.